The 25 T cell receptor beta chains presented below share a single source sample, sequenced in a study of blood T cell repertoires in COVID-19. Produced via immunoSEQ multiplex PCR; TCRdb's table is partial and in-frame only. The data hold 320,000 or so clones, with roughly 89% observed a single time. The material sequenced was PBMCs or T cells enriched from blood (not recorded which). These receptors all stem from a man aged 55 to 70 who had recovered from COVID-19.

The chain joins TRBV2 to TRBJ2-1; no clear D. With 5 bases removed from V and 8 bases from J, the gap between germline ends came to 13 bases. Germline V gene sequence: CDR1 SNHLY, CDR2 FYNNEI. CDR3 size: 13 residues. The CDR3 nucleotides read TGTGCCAGCAGTCCCCCGCCTCAGGATGAGCAGTTCTTC. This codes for CASSPPPQDEQFF.

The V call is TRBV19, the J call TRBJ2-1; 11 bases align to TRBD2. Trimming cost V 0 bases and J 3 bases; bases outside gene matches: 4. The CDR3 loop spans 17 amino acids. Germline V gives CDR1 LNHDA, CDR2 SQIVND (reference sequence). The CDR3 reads CASSIETSGTFYNEQFF. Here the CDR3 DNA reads TGTGCCAGTAGTATAGAGACTAGCGGGACCTTCTACAATGAGCAGTTCTTC.

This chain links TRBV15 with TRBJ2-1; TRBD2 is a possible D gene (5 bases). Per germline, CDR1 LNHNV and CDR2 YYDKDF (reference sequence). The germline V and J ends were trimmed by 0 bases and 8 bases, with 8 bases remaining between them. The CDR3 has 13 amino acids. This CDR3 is CATSRDLGDEQFF. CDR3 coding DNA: TGTGCCACCAGCAGAGATCTCGGGGATGAGCAGTTCTTC.

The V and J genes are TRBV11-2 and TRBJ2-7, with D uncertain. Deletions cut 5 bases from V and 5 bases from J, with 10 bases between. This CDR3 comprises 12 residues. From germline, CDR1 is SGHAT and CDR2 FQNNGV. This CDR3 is CASSGRDDEQYF. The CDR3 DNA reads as TGTGCCAGCAGCGGTCGAGATGACGAGCAGTACTTC.

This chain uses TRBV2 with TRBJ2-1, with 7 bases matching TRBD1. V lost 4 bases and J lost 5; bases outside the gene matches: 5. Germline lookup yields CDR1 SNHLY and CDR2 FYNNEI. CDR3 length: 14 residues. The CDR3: CASSGRQGHNEQFF. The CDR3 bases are TGTGCCAGCAGTGGTAGACAGGGCCACAATGAGCAGTTCTTC.

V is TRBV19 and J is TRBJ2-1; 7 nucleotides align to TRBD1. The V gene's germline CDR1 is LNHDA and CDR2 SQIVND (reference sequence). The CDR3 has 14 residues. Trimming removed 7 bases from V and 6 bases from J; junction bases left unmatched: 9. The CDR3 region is CASKRDSSVNEQFF. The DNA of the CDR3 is TGTGCCAGTAAGAGGGACAGCTCGGTCAATGAGCAGTTCTTC.

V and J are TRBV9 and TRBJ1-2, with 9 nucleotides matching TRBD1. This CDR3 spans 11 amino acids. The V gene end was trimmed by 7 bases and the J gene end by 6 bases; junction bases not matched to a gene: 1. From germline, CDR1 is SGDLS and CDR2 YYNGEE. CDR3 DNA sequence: TGTGCCAGCGACAGGGGGGATGGCTACACCTTC. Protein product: CASDRGDGYTF.

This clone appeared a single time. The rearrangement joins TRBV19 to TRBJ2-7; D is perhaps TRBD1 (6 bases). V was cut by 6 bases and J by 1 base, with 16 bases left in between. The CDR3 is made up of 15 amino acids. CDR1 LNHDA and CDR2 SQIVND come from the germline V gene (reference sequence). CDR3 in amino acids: CASSLTPGESYEQYF. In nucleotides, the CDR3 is TGTGCCAGTAGCCTTACCCCAGGGGAGTCCTACGAGCAGTACTTC.

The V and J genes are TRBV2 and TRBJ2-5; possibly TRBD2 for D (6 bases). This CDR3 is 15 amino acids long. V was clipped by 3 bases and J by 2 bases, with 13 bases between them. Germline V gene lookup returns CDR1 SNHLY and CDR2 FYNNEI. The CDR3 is CASSEAVGGQETQYF. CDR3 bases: TGTGCCAGCAGTGAGGCGGTCGGGGGTCAAGAGACCCAGTACTTC. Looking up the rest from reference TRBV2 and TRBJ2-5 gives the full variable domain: EPEVTQTPSHQVTQMGQEVILRCVPISNHLYFYWYRQILGQKVEFLVSFYNNEISEKSEIFDDQFSVERPDGSNFTLKIRSTKLEDSAMYFCASSEAVGGQETQYFGPGTRLLVL.

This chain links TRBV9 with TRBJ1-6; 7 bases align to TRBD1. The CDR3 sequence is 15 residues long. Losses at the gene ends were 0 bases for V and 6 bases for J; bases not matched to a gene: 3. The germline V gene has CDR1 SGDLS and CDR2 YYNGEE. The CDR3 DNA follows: TGTGCCAGCAGCGTAGGACAGGGTGGTAATTCACCCCTCCACTTT. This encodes CASSVGQGGNSPLHF. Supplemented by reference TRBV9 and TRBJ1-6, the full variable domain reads DSGVTQTPKHLITATGQRVTLRCSPRSGDLSVYWYQQSLDQGLQFLIQYYNGEERAKGNILERFSAQQFPDLHSELNLSSLELGDSALYFCASSVGQGGNSPLHFGNGTRLTVT.

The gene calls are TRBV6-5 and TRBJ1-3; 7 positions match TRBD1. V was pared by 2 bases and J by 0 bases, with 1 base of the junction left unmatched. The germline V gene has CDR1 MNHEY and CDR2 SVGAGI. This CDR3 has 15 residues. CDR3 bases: TGTGCCAGCAGTTACGGGGACAGCTCTGGAAACACCATATATTTT. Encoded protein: CASSYGDSSGNTIYF.

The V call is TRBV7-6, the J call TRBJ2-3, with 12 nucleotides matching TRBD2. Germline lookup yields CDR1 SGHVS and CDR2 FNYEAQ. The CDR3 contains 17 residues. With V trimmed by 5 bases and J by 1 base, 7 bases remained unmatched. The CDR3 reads CASSERLAGVGTDTQYF. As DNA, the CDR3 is TGTGCCAGCAGCGAAAGACTAGCGGGAGTTGGCACAGATACGCAGTATTTT.

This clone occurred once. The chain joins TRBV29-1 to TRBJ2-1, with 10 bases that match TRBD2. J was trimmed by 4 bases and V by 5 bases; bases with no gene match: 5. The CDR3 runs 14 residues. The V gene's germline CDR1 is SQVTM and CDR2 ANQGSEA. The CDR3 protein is CSVLGLAAYNEQFF. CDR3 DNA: TGCAGCGTTCTTGGACTAGCGGCGTACAATGAGCAGTTCTTC.

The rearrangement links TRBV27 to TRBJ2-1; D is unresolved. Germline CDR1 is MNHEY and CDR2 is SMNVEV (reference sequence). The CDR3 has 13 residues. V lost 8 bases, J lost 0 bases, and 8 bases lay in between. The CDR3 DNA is TGTGCCAGCCAGGCAAACTCCTACAATGAGCAGTTCTTC. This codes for CASQANSYNEQFF.

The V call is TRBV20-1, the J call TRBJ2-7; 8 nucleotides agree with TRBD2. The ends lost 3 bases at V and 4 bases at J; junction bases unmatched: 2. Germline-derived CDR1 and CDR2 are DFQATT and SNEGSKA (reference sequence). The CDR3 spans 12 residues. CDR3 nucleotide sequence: TGCAGTGCTAGTCCGGGGGGGTACGAGCAGTACTTC. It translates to CSASPGGYEQYF.

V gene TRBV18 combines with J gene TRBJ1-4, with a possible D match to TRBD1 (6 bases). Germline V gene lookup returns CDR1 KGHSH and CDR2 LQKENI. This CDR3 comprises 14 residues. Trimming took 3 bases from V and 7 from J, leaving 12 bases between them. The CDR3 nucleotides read TGTGCCAGCTCACCCCAAGGGGGAGCTGAAAAACTGTTTTTT. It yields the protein CASSPQGGAEKLFF.

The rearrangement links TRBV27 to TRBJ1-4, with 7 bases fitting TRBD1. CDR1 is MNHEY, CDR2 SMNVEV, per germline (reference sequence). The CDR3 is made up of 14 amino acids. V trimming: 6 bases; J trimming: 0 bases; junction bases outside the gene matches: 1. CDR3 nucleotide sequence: TGTGCCAGCAGGGGGACAGCAACTAATGAAAAACTGTTTTTT. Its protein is CASRGTATNEKLFF.

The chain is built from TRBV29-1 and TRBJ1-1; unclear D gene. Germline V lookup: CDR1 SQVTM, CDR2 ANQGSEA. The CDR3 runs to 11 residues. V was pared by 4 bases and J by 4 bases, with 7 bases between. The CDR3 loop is CSVVSVTEAFF. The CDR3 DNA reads TGCAGCGTTGTGTCGGTCACTGAAGCTTTCTTT.

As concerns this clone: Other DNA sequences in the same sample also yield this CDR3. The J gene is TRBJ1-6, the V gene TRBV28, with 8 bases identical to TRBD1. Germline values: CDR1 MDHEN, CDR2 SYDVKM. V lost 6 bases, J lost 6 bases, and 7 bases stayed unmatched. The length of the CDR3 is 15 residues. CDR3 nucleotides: TGTGCCAGCAGCCCACGGGACAGGCCTAATTCACCCCTCCACTTT. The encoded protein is CASSPRDRPNSPLHF.

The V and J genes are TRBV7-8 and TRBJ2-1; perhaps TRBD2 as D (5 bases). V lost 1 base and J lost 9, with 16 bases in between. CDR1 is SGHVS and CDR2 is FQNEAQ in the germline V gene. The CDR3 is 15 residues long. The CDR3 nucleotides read TGTGCCAGCAGCTTAGTCGTTGGGAGAGTCGGTGAGCAGTTCTTC. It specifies CASSLVVGRVGEQFF.

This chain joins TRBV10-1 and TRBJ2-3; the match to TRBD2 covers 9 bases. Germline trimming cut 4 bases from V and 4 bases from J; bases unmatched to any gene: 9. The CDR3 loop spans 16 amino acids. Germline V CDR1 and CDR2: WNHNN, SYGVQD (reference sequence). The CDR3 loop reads CASSGVSGSFSDTQYF. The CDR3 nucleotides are TGCGCCAGCAGTGGGGTTAGCGGGAGTTTCTCAGATACGCAGTATTTT.

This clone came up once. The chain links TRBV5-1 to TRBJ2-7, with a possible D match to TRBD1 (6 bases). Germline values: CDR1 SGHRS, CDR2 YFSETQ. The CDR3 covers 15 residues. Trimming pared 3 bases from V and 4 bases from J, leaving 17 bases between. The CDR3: CASSWTASPSYEQYF. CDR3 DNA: TGCGCCAGCAGCTGGACAGCTTCCCCATCATACGAGCAGTACTTC.

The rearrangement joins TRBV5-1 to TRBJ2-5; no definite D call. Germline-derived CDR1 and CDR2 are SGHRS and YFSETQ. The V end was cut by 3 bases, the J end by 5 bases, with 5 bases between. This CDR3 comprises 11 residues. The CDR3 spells CASSSGETQYF. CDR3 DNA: TGCGCCAGCAGCTCCGGGGAGACCCAGTACTTC.

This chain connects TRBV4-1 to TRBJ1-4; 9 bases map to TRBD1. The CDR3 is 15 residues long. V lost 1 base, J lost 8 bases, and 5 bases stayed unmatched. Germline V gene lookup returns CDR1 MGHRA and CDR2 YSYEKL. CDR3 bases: TGCGCCAGCAGCCAAGGGACAGGGGTTAGGGAAAAACTGTTTTTT. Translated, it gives CASSQGTGVREKLFF.

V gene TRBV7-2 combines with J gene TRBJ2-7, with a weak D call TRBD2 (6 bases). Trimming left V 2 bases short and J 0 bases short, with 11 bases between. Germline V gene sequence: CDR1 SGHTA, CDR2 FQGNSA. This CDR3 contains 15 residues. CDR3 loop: CASSLSLANSYEQYF. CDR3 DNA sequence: TGTGCCAGCAGCTTATCCCTAGCGAACTCCTACGAGCAGTACTTC.